This T cell receptor (beta chain) was obtained from a study of blood T cells in healthy people across ages. For the second PCR, which ran for roughly 6 to 12 cycles, a sample-barcoded 5' primer and a J-beta primer mix were used. TCRdb called the 5' RACE reads again in MiXCR, with one record for every CDR3 protein. The data show 700,000 to 800,000 distinct CDR3 sequences, roughly 44% seen once. The CDR3 is 15 amino acids. Trimming cost V 4 bases and J 8 bases; bases outside gene matches: 12. Germline CDR1 reads SGHRS; CDR2 reads YFSETQ. The chain employs TRBV5-1 and TRBJ1-2, with TRBD1 matching over 9 bases. Sequences were obtained from blood. This clonotype was sampled from a woman aged 60-70 years in good health. The CDR3: CASSPQPGQGGGYTF. CDR3 sequence (DNA): TGCGCCAGCAGCCCGCAACCGGGACAGGGTGGAGGCTACACCTTC.